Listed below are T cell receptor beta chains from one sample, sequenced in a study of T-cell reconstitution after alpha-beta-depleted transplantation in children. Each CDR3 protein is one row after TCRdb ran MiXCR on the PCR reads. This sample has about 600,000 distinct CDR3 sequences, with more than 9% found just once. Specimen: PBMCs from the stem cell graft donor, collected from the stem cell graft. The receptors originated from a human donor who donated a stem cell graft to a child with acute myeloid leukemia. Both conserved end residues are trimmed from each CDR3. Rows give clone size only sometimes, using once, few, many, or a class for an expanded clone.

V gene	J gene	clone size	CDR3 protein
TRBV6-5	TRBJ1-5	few	ASSYTGGGNQPQH
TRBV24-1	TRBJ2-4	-	ATSDSGRGNIQY
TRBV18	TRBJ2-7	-	ASSASASSGEQY
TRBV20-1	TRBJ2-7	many	SAWTGSYEQY
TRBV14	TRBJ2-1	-	ASSQGLAGGNGQF
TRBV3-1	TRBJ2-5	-	ASSQEGAGGGETQY
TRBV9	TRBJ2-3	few	ASSVAAGDPSTDTQY
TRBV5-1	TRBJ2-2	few	ASRPAGGNGELF
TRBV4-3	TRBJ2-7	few	ASSLGIPGTGGYEQY
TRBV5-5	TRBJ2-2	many	ASSLGVPGGSGTGELF
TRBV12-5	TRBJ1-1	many	AGRPEGDTEAF
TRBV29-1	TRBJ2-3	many	SVAGGDTQY
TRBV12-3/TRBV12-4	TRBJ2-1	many	ASSLGTGAQVF
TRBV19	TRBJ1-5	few	ASSIRTGSNQPQH
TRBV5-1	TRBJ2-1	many	ASRLLGTDKHNEQF
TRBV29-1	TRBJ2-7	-	SVVKGALREQY
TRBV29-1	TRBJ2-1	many	SHSPGRGGNEQF
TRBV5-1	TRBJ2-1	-	ASSLGGMGNEQF
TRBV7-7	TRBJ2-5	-	ASSSGTGGETQY
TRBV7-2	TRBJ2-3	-	ASSPRAGGTDTQY
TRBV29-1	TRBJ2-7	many	SVAGQRHYEQY
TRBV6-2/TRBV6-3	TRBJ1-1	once	ASSYLFRVDTEAF
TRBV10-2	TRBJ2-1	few	ASAGNNEQF
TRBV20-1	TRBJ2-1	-	SANGLAGEFDEQF
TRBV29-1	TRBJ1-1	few	SVGLAPRGNTEAF
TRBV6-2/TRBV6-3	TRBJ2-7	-	ASSWSTSGRGYEQY
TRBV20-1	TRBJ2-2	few	SARDPSGSGYTGELF
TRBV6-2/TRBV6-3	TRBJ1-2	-	ASTLRGART
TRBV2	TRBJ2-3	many	ASREVDTQY
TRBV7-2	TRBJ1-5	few	ASSGINQPQH
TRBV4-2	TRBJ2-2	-	ASSQGTGGTGELF
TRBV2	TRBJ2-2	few	ANSGTGRVAGELF
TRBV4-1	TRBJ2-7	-	ASSLRLAAGEQY
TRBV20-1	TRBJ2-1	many	SARESGLAYNEQF
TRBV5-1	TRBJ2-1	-	ASSRNLAGVGYNEQF
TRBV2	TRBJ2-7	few	ASNIIYEQY
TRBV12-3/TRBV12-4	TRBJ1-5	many	ASRQGANQPQH
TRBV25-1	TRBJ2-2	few	ASSEYSILNTGELF
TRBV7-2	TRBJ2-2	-	ASSLRVGASITGELF
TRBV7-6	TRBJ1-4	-	ASSLFPRENEKLF